The present T cell receptor (beta chain) was sequenced within a study of vaccination effects on CD4 cells after COVID-19. J was trimmed by 7 bases and V by 6 bases; bases with no gene match: 5. The germline CDR1 and CDR2 sequences are MNHEY and SVGAGI. The CDR3 consists of 15 residues. With respect to this clone: What it binds is unknown.

Sequencing used immunoSEQ multiplex PCR; TCRdb keeps in-frame clones, though not all of them. The sample yields tens of thousands of clones, more than 75% seen once. It was after 10 days of culture that CD4+ T cells were isolated. The origin of this receptor is a human donor who had a prior SARS-CoV-2 infection. The gene calls are TRBV6-5 and TRBJ2-3; 15 nucleotides align to TRBD2. This specimen was CD4+ T cells from PBMCs cultured without peptide, taken before COVID-19 vaccination. This chain's CDR3 is CASSRTSGGAYTQYF. CDR3 DNA sequence: TGTGCCAGCAGCAGGACTAGCGGGGGGGCCTATACGCAGTATTTT.